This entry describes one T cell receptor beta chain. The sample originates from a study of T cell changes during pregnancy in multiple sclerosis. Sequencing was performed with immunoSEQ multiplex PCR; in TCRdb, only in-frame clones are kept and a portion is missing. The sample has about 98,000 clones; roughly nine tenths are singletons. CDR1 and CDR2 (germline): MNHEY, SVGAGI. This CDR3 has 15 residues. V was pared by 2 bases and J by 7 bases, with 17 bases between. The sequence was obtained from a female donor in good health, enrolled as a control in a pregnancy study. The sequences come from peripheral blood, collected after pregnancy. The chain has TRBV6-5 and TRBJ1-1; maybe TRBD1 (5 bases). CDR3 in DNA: TGTGCCAGCAGTTACGTAGGCAGGGAGGCCAATGAAGCTTTCTTT. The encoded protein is CASSYVGREANEAFF.